The 15 T cell receptor beta chains given below trace back to one sample, sequenced in a study of T cell responses to AZD1222 COVID-19 vaccine. The repertoire was sequenced with immunoSEQ multiplex PCR; TCRdb's copy has only in-frame clones and lacks some. Of 170,000 or so clones in the sample, just over 90% were seen once. The specimen comprised peripheral blood, sampled on day 0 of AZD1222 vaccination. Receptor source: an adult in good health.

V usage is TRBV7-9 and J usage is TRBJ2-3; D is perhaps TRBD2 (5 bases). This CDR3 is 15 amino acids long. Germline CDR1 and CDR2: SEHNR and FQNEAQ (reference sequence). Trimming shortened V by 5 bases and J by 0 bases, and 12 bases separated the two germline ends. This CDR3 is CASSRTDSSTDTQYF. Here the CDR3 DNA reads TGTGCCAGCAGCCGGACTGACTCTAGCACAGATACGCAGTATTTT.

The V gene is TRBV1, the J gene TRBJ1-4. TRBV1 is marked as a pseudogene. The CDR3 has 14 amino acids. The chain's CDR3 is CTSSFGTPNEKLFF. Written as DNA, the CDR3 is TGCACCAGCAGCTTCGGGACGCCTAATGAAAAACTGTTTTTT.

The chain is built from TRBV5-4 and TRBJ2-2; the D gene is possibly TRBD1 (5 bases). The germline V gene encodes CDR1 SGHNT and CDR2 YYREEE (reference sequence). The CDR3 contains 14 residues. V dropped 1 base and J dropped 6 bases, with 10 bases sitting between them. The CDR3 DNA reads as TGTGCCAGCAGCTTGACAGGCCCGGCCGGGGAGCTGTTTTTT. Its translation: CASSLTGPAGELFF.

Comments on this clone: A read error may account for a junction end that differs from germline. The gene calls are TRBV7-7 and TRBJ1-1; 8 bases are a match to TRBD1. The CDR3 consists of 15 residues. Per germline, CDR1 SSHAT and CDR2 FNYEAQ (reference sequence). The CDR3 DNA reads as TGTGCTAGCAACCCTCCCGGACAGGGGAACACTGAAGCTTTCTTT. Its translation is CASNPPGQGNTEAFF.

V and J are TRBV6-5 and TRBJ1-1; no clear D. V shed 2 bases and J shed 0 bases, with 7 bases lying between them. The germline V gene encodes CDR1 MNHEY and CDR2 SVGAGI. The CDR3 runs to 14 residues. The chain's CDR3 is CASSYADMNTEAFF. Written as DNA, the CDR3 is TGTGCCAGCAGTTACGCAGATATGAACACTGAAGCTTTCTTT.

The chain uses TRBV4-1 and TRBJ2-7, with 9 bases aligning to TRBD1. Per the germline V gene, CDR1 is MGHRA and CDR2 is YSYEKL. J gave up 3 bases and V 2 bases, and 5 bases lay outside the gene matches. This CDR3 has 15 amino acids. This CDR3 is CASSQYRDRVYEQYF. As DNA, the CDR3 is TGCGCCAGCAGCCAATACCGGGACAGGGTCTACGAGCAGTACTTC.

The gene calls are TRBV5-4 and TRBJ2-3; either TRBD1 or TRBD2 may supply D (6 bases each). Trimming removed 4 bases at V and 11 bases at J, with 29 bases between. The V gene's germline CDR1 is SGHNT and CDR2 YYREEE (reference sequence). This CDR3 has 17 amino acids. The CDR3 here is CASSPRQRSSTEGGQYF. Written as DNA, the CDR3 is TGTGCCAGCAGCCCCCGACAGAGATCTAGCACAGAGGGGGGGCAGTATTTT.

The chain is built from TRBV5-1 and TRBJ1-4, with no clear D. V was trimmed by 0 bases and J by 4 bases, leaving 10 bases between them. The CDR3 sequence is 15 residues long. The germline CDR1 and CDR2 sequences are SGHRS and YFSETQ. This CDR3 is CASSLDRPINEKLFF. The CDR3 DNA sequence: TGCGCCAGCAGCTTGGATCGTCCGATTAATGAAAAACTGTTTTTT.

The chain recombines TRBV4-3 with TRBJ2-5; D gene uncertain. The CDR3 totals 13 residues. CDR1 LGHNA and CDR2 YSLEER come from the germline V gene. The V gene lost 3 bases and the J gene lost 5 bases, with 10 bases spanning the gap. The chain's CDR3 is CASSQRISETQYF. CDR3 bases: TGCGCCAGCAGCCAGAGGATATCGGAGACCCAGTACTTC.

The chain recombines TRBV19 with TRBJ1-1; D gene unclear. Trimming removed 5 bases at V and 5 bases at J, with 15 bases between. The CDR3 has 14 amino acids. Germline V gene lookup returns CDR1 LNHDA and CDR2 SQIVND (reference sequence). The CDR3 region has the DNA TGTGCCAGTAGTGGGGTCGGAGGAGGAACTGAAGCTTTCTTT. Translated, it gives CASSGVGGGTEAFF.

This sequence joins TRBV6-5 and TRBJ2-5; D is unresolved. Between the trimmed V and J ends, which lost 9 bases and 2 bases, there was a span of 7 bases. The germline V gene has CDR1 MNHEY and CDR2 SVGAGI. CDR3 length equals 11 residues. The CDR3 loop reads CASRRQETQYF. The CDR3 DNA reads TGTGCCAGTAGGAGACAAGAGACCCAGTACTTC.

This chain joins TRBV5-1 and TRBJ2-1; the match to TRBD2 covers 13 bases. The junction had 4 bases not matched to a gene; V was cut back by 4 bases and J by 3 bases. The CDR3 consists of 16 residues. Germline V gene sequence: CDR1 SGHRS, CDR2 YFSETQ. CDR3 sequence: CASSTGTSGVYNEQFF. The CDR3 nucleotides are TGCGCCAGCAGCACCGGGACTAGCGGGGTCTACAATGAGCAGTTCTTC.

This chain links TRBV10-3 with TRBJ1-2; D not certain. The CDR3 has 15 amino acids. Germline V CDR1 and CDR2: ENHRY, SYGVKD. With 4 bases removed from V and 6 bases from J, the gap between germline ends came to 18 bases. The CDR3 protein is CAISGQGPSADGYTF. The DNA of the CDR3 is TGTGCCATCAGTGGACAAGGCCCAAGTGCTGATGGCTACACCTTC.

This clone came up a few times. This chain connects TRBV11-2 to TRBJ1-2; TRBD1 is a possible D gene (5 bases). The V gene's germline CDR1 is SGHAT and CDR2 FQNNGV. V was shortened by 0 bases and J by 2 bases, with 10 bases between the two germline ends. The CDR3 consists of 15 residues. CDR3 sequence (DNA): TGTGCCAGCAGCTTAGATCCGGCAGGGAACTATGGCTACACCTTC. Protein: CASSLDPAGNYGYTF.

The chain carries TRBV13 and TRBJ2-2; D is uncertain. The length of the CDR3 is 14 residues. Trimming removed 3 bases from V and 4 bases from J, with 9 bases in between. Per germline, CDR1 PRHDT and CDR2 FYEKMQ (reference sequence). The CDR3: CASSLKSSTGELFF. CDR3 sequence (DNA): TGTGCCAGCAGCTTGAAATCCAGCACCGGGGAGCTGTTTTTT.